The text below deals with one T cell receptor beta chain. The time point was: after trial treatment. Specified treatment: LDRT plus nivolumab, ipilimumab, low-dose cyclophosphamide and aspirin (RACIN trial). TRAV- and TRBV-specific primers were used for first-strand cDNA, which covered alpha and beta chains. It was with a constant-region primer and a V-primer adapter that TCRs were amplified over 20 PCR cycles. TCRdb passed the reads through MiXCR, listing each CDR3 protein once. The table shows approximately 80,000 distinct CDR3 sequences, with around a sixth occurring only once. The sample is drawn from a study of low-dose radiotherapy and immunotherapy resistance in tumors. In the study overall: Intravenous cyclophosphamide at 200 mg/m2 preceded radiation and immunotherapy by one day, every two weeks.

The CDR3 length is 15 residues. Per germline, CDR1 KGHSH and CDR2 LQKENI. With V trimmed by 3 bases and J by 1 base, 1 base remained unmatched. The receptor comes from a male donor with prostate cancer. The J gene is TRBJ2-3, the V gene TRBV18, with 10 bases lining up with TRBD2. Material: PBMCs, obtained after low-dose radiotherapy plus immunotherapy. CDR3 region: CASSPTSGGTDTQYF. The CDR3 nucleotides are TGTGCCAGCTCACCTACTAGCGGGGGCACAGATACGCAGTATTTT.